A single T cell receptor beta chain is shown here with its context. A much larger clone sits a single nucleotide away, making a read error possible. These data come from a study of blood T cells in healthy people across ages. Primed by a sample-barcoded 5' primer and a J-beta primer mix, a second PCR proceeded for 7 to 11 cycles. From the 5' RACE reads, TCRdb called clonotypes with MiXCR, one entry per CDR3 protein. Of around 780,000 distinct CDR3 sequences listed, 25% to 30% are singletons. The sample also formed part of further work on T cells of mothers and their children.

The specimen sequenced was blood. The TCR comes from a boy between 10 and 17 years old in good health.

CDR3 in DNA: TGTGCCAGCAGCGCCTCTACAGGCTCCTACAAGGAGCAGTTCTTC. It specifies CASSASTGSYKEQFF. V gene TRBV11-2 combines with J gene TRBJ2-1; tentatively, D is TRBD1 (5 bases). There are 15 residues in the CDR3. Germline loops: CDR1 SGHAT, CDR2 FQNNGV.